This T cell receptor (beta chain) was captured by sequencing in a study of cytomegalovirus exposure and HLA in healthy donors. Study-level information: A data release that came early held approximately 85 million unique TCRs from HLA-typed donors. Out of about 360 genotyped donors, roughly 80% belonged to the Caucasian-associated ancestry cluster.

Trimming cost V 4 bases and J 2 bases, with 7 bases left between them. The CDR3 runs to 13 residues. Germline assignment: CDR1 SGHDT and CDR2 YYEEEE. Study results and limitations: Owing to their indistinguishability, certain V segments, notably TRBV6-2 and TRBV6-3, were excluded.

As to this clone: Its target is unknown.

The PCR employed 60 Vbeta primers together with 13 Jbeta primers. The repertoire was sequenced with immunoSEQ multiplex PCR; TCRdb's copy has only in-frame clones and lacks some. There are about 130,000 clones in the sample; about 75% occur only once, and around 1.3% lies in the top ten. What was sequenced was PBMCs. The sequence derives from a woman in her thirties or forties in good health and CMV-seronegative. The rearrangement joins TRBV5-6 to TRBJ2-1, with D maybe TRBD1 (5 bases). The CDR3 DNA reads TGTGCCAGCAGCCGACAGCCCTACAATGAGCAGTTCTTC. This translates into CASSRQPYNEQFF.